Presented here are 23 T cell receptor beta chains from one specimen sequenced in a study of OX40 agonist ivuxolimab in advanced cancers. Repertoires were generated with immunoSEQ multiplex PCR, while TCRdb's copy carries only in-frame clones and drops some. The sample has more than 65,000 clones, approximately 90% seen once; the top ten hold around 0.4%. The starting material was CD4+ or CD8+ T cells sorted from blood, obtained in a trial of the OX40 agonist ivuxolimab. These receptors all stem from an adult with an advanced solid tumor such as melanoma, head and neck, liver or kidney cancer.

The chain uses TRBV29-1 and TRBJ2-2, with 12 positions matching TRBD2. Trimming took 7 bases from V and 6 from J; bases not matched to a gene: 21. The CDR3 is 19 amino acids. Germline V gene data show CDR1 as SQVTM and CDR2 as ANQGSEA. The CDR3 DNA is TGCAGCGCGCGAAAGCCAGCAACTTCGACTAGCGGGAGATCCGGGGAGCTGTTTTTT. Translation: CSARKPATSTSGRSGELFF.

The CDR3 reads CASIPPGLPYNEQFF. As DNA, the CDR3 is TGTGCCAGCATCCCCCCCGGCCTGCCCTACAATGAGCAGTTCTTC. The genes are TRBV28 and TRBJ2-1; D is unresolved. The germline gives CDR1 MDHEN, CDR2 SYDVKM. The ends were cut back, 7 bases at V and 2 bases at J, with 15 bases in the middle. The CDR3 consists of 15 residues.

The genes are TRBV7-2 and TRBJ1-4; 9 nucleotides agree with TRBD1. CDR1 and CDR2 (germline): SGHTA, FQGNSA. The CDR3 is 15 amino acids. Trimming cost V 2 bases and J 7 bases; bases outside gene matches: 5. The CDR3 bases are TGTGCCAGCAGCTTAAGGGTGGACAGGGGTGAAAAACTGTTTTTT. As protein: CASSLRVDRGEKLFF.

The chain carries TRBV27 and TRBJ1-1; D not resolved. Germline CDR1 MNHEY, CDR2 SMNVEV (reference sequence). V shed 5 bases and J shed 4 bases, with 14 bases lying between them. This CDR3 has 14 amino acids. CDR3 nucleotide sequence: TGTGCCAGCAGTATTAGGGAATGGGGCACTGAAGCTTTCTTT. Protein sequence: CASSIREWGTEAFF.

In DNA form, the CDR3 reads TGTGCCAGCATCCGGGAGGGCCGAGATACGCAGTATTTT. Translation gives CASIREGRDTQYF. The rearrangement uses TRBV2 and TRBJ2-3; 8 bases are a match to TRBD2. Trimming removed 7 bases from V and 5 bases from J; junction bases left unmatched: 5. The CDR3 has 13 residues. In germline, CDR1 is SNHLY, CDR2 FYNNEI.

This sequence joins TRBV5-6 and TRBJ1-5; perhaps TRBD1 as D (5 bases). V was cut by 3 bases and J by 3 bases, with 13 bases left in between. Germline assignment: CDR1 SGHDT and CDR2 YYEEEE. The CDR3 totals 15 residues. DNA of the CDR3: TGTGCCAGCAGCTCCCGGGACGCGGACAATCAGCCCCAGCATTTT. Residues: CASSSRDADNQPQHF.

The chain recombines TRBV7-2 with TRBJ2-1; the D is unclear. The germline gives CDR1 SGHTA, CDR2 FQGNSA. The CDR3 runs 13 residues. V was cut by 5 bases and J by 1 base, with 6 bases left in between. The CDR3 nucleotides read TGTGCCAGCAGCCCCGGGTCCTACAATGAGCAGTTCTTC. Translation gives CASSPGSYNEQFF.

J is TRBJ2-3 and V is TRBV5-1; 9 bases agree with TRBD2. The junction had 3 bases not matched to a gene; V was cut back by 4 bases and J by 0 bases. Germline CDR1 and CDR2: SGHRS and YFSETQ. The CDR3 covers 15 residues. The CDR3 DNA follows: TGCGCCAGCAGCCGTACTAGCGGGAGCACAGATACGCAGTATTTT. Translation gives CASSRTSGSTDTQYF.

The chain recombines TRBV6-1 with TRBJ1-3; 7 bases are shared with TRBD1. CDR3 length equals 14 residues. CDR1 MNHNS and CDR2 SASEGT come from the germline V gene. The V segment lost 0 bases and the J segment 8 bases; nucleotides outside the gene matches: 4. CDR3 coding DNA: TGTGCCAGCAGTGAAGCTTACAGGGGTTACACCATATATTTT. Protein product: CASSEAYRGYTIYF.

This clone was seen only once. The chain combines TRBV9 with TRBJ2-2, with 8 bases fitting TRBD2. The CDR3 is 18 residues long. Germline lookup yields CDR1 SGDLS and CDR2 YYNGEE. J gave up 1 base and V 0 bases, and 8 bases lay outside the gene matches. In nucleotides, the CDR3 is TGTGCCAGCAGCGTAGCTCTGGCCCTAGCGGGGAACACCGGGGAGCTGTTTTTT. Translating it yields CASSVALALAGNTGELFF.

The rearrangement uses TRBV5-1 and TRBJ2-7, with 7 nucleotides matching TRBD1. The J segment lost 6 bases and the V segment lost 0 bases, leaving 12 bases of the junction unmatched. CDR1 SGHRS and CDR2 YFSETQ come from the germline V gene. The CDR3 is 16 residues long. The CDR3 sequence is CASSLDSTGVVGEQYF. CDR3 nucleotides: TGCGCCAGCAGCTTGGATTCAACAGGGGTTGTCGGCGAGCAGTACTTC.

The chain links TRBV5-1 to TRBJ2-2; TRBD2 matches 7 bases. The length of the CDR3 is 18 residues. Germline CDR1 and CDR2: SGHRS and YFSETQ. Trimming took 3 bases from V and 2 from J; bases not matched to a gene: 13. The chain's CDR3 is CASSSSPDSGLNTGELFF. CDR3 nucleotides: TGCGCCAGCAGCTCCTCACCCGACTCGGGACTAAACACCGGGGAGCTGTTTTTT.

V and J are TRBV6-6 and TRBJ2-1; no firm D call. CDR1 is MNHNY and CDR2 is SVGAGI in the germline V gene (reference sequence). V lost 5 bases and J lost 0, with 8 bases in between. The CDR3 extends over 14 amino acids. The DNA for the CDR3 is TGTGCCAGCAGTCTACTTAGCTCCTACAATGAGCAGTTCTTC. Protein: CASSLLSSYNEQFF.

The chain carries TRBV11-3 and TRBJ2-7, with 7 bases fitting TRBD2. This CDR3 is built from 15 residues. Germline lookup yields CDR1 SGHNT and CDR2 YENEEA. V trimming: 5 bases; J trimming: 5 bases; junction bases outside the gene matches: 12. Written as DNA, the CDR3 is TGTGCCAGCAGCGTAATAAGAGGACTAGATCACGAGCAGTACTTC. Protein product: CASSVIRGLDHEQYF.

The V call is TRBV6-6, the J call TRBJ1-1, with D possibly being TRBD1 (6 bases). The CDR3 runs 13 residues. V was shortened by 6 bases and J by 5 bases, with 13 bases between the two germline ends. Per germline, CDR1 MNHNY and CDR2 SVGAGI (reference sequence). Here the CDR3 DNA reads TGTGCCAGCAGATTACAGGGAGGTACTGAAGCTTTCTTT. The encoded protein is CASRLQGGTEAFF.

This chain connects TRBV30 to TRBJ2-7; D is uncertain. This CDR3 is 11 amino acids long. Trimming shortened V by 1 base and J by 2 bases, and 3 bases separated the two germline ends. CDR1 is GTSNPN, CDR2 SVGIG, per germline (reference sequence). The chain's CDR3 is CAWSAPYEQYF. CDR3 bases: TGTGCCTGGAGTGCGCCCTACGAGCAGTACTTC. Together with reference TRBV30 and TRBJ2-7, the CDR3 gives the full variable domain: SQTIHQWPATLVQPVGSPLSLECTVEGTSNPNLYWYRQAAGRGLQLLFYSVGIGQISSEVPQNLSASRPQDRQFILSSKKLLLSDSGFYLCAWSAPYEQYFGPGTRLTVT.

This chain links TRBV6-1 with TRBJ1-2, with unresolved D. CDR1 is MNHNS and CDR2 is SASEGT in the germline V gene. With 3 bases removed from V and 5 bases from J, the gap between germline ends came to 7 bases. This CDR3 is 12 amino acids long. As DNA, the CDR3 is TGTGCCAGCAGTGACACGATTTATGGCTACACCTTC. Translated, it gives CASSDTIYGYTF.

The rearrangement joins TRBV10-3 to TRBJ2-1, with a weak D call TRBD1 (8 bases). Trimming stripped 4 bases from V and 1 base from J, with 23 bases between. CDR1 is ENHRY, CDR2 SYGVKD, per germline. The CDR3 consists of 19 residues. The CDR3 DNA sequence: TGTGCCATCAGTGCTTCGACAGGGGACTCGCGGGGGTCCTACAATGAGCAGTTCTTC. Its protein product is CAISASTGDSRGSYNEQFF.

The chain uses TRBV7-9 and TRBJ2-7, with TRBD2 identical over 7 bases. The CDR3 has 15 residues. Germline CDR1 reads SEHNR; CDR2 reads FQNEAQ (reference sequence). V lost 5 bases and J lost 4; bases outside the gene matches: 11. CDR3 in DNA: TGTGCCAGCAGCCCCCGTCTAGCGGAAATATACGAGCAGTACTTC. This codes for CASSPRLAEIYEQYF.

The rearrangement uses TRBV7-2 and TRBJ2-7, with TRBD1 matching over 10 bases. V gave up 5 bases and J gave up 2 bases; unmatched junction bases: 9. The germline CDR1 and CDR2 sequences are SGHTA and FQGNSA. The CDR3 loop spans 16 amino acids. CDR3 DNA sequence: TGTGCCAGCAGCCCCGGGACAGGGGTCGGACCCTACGAGCAGTACTTC. This sequence encodes CASSPGTGVGPYEQYF.

The chain is built from TRBV25-1 and TRBJ2-1; 8 positions agree with TRBD2. Trimming at V came to 3 bases and at J to 15 bases, leaving 16 bases not matched to a gene. Germline V lookup: CDR1 MGHDK, CDR2 SYGVNS. The CDR3 contains 15 residues. The CDR3 coding sequence is TGTGCCAGCAGTGATAATAGCGGGATGACCTCGGGTCTGTTCTTC. This sequence encodes CASSDNSGMTSGLFF.

V usage is TRBV27 and J usage is TRBJ1-6; 10 nucleotides align to TRBD1. The trim removed 3 bases at V and 4 bases at J, leaving 3 bases unmatched. Germline V gene data show CDR1 as MNHEY and CDR2 as SMNVEV (reference sequence). The CDR3 runs 16 residues. The CDR3 region is CASSFRDRGYNSPLHF. DNA for the CDR3: TGTGCCAGCAGTTTCCGGGACAGGGGTTATAATTCACCCCTCCACTTT.

The genes are TRBV10-1 and TRBJ2-7; 8 nucleotides line up with TRBD2. This CDR3 contains 13 residues. CDR1 and CDR2 (germline): WNHNN, SYGVQD (reference sequence). The V segment lost 5 bases and the J segment 1 base; nucleotides outside the gene matches: 1. The CDR3 DNA is TGCGCCAGCAGTCGGGAGGGTTCCTACGAGCAGTACTTC. Translation gives CASSREGSYEQYF.